This T cell receptor (beta chain) was sequenced for a study of blood T cell repertoires in COVID-19. Study summary: Samples representing acute and convalescent COVID-19 were sourced from the United States, Italy and Spain.

The CDR3 runs 15 residues. CDR1 is SGHVS and CDR2 is FNYEAQ in the germline V gene. The junction had 11 bases not matched to a gene; V was cut back by 6 bases and J by 6 bases. Using immunoSEQ multiplex PCR, the repertoire was profiled, and TCRdb retains in-frame clones only, with some absent. The sample shows roughly 130,000 clones, approximately 89% of them seen only once. This rearrangement joins TRBV7-6 to TRBJ2-7, with 10 nucleotides matching TRBD1. The TCR sequence derives from a woman aged 55-69 years with acute or convalescent COVID-19. The sequencing input was peripheral blood. The chain's CDR3 is CASSNTGTGDREQYF. In nucleotides, the CDR3 is TGTGCCAGCAGTAATACCGGGACAGGGGACCGCGAGCAGTACTTC.